These 23 T cell receptor beta chains were all obtained from the same sample, sequenced in a study of cytomegalovirus exposure and HLA in healthy donors. The study ran its PCR with 60 Vbeta and 13 Jbeta primers. TCRdb keeps only in-frame clones here, not all; method: immunoSEQ multiplex PCR. This table has roughly 150,000 clones, approximately 80% appearing once. Input material: PBMCs. These receptors were taken from a middle-aged woman in good health and CMV-seronegative.

A word on this clone: In the same sample, other DNA sequences code for this CDR3. The rearrangement uses TRBV11-2 and TRBJ2-7; 8 nucleotides align to TRBD2. Trimming removed 3 bases from V and 2 bases from J; junction bases left unmatched: 3. The CDR3 is 14 residues long. Germline V gene data show CDR1 as SGHAT and CDR2 as FQNNGV. The CDR3 reads CASSLGGRTYEQYF. CDR3 DNA: TGTGCCAGCAGCTTGGGCGGGAGGACCTACGAGCAGTACTTC.

This chain uses TRBV28 with TRBJ2-1; 8 nucleotides line up with TRBD2. The trim removed 5 bases at V and 3 bases at J, leaving 12 bases unmatched. CDR1 is MDHEN, CDR2 SYDVKM, per germline. The CDR3 totals 17 residues. The CDR3: CASSQYPAAGVYNEQFF. In DNA, the CDR3 is TGTGCCAGCAGTCAATATCCCGCAGCGGGAGTCTACAATGAGCAGTTCTTC. Variable domain in full (rest from reference TRBV28 and TRBJ2-1): DVKVTQSSRYLVKRTGEKVFLECVQDMDHENMFWYRQDPGLGLRLIYFSYDVKMKEKGDIPEGYSVSREKKERFSLILESASTNQTSMYLCASSQYPAAGVYNEQFFGPGTRLTVL.

This chain links TRBV4-3 with TRBJ1-1; D possibly corresponds to TRBD1 (6 bases). The germline V gene has CDR1 LGHNA and CDR2 YSLEER. V was shortened by 2 bases and J by 5 bases, with 15 bases between the two germline ends. The CDR3 covers 15 residues. The CDR3 protein is CASSQLQGIVTEAFF. The DNA of the CDR3 is TGCGCCAGCAGCCAATTACAGGGTATCGTGACTGAAGCTTTCTTT.

The genes are TRBV9 and TRBJ1-1, with TRBD1 matching 8 bases. Germline V lookup: CDR1 SGDLS, CDR2 YYNGEE. This CDR3 spans 15 amino acids. With V trimmed by 4 bases and J by 4 bases, 9 bases remained unmatched. CDR3: CASSPQVGQGTEAFF. The CDR3 DNA is TGTGCCAGCAGCCCCCAGGTAGGACAGGGCACTGAAGCTTTCTTT.

The chain recombines TRBV28 with TRBJ2-7; D might be TRBD1 (5 bases). The CDR3 runs 15 residues. V was shortened by 2 bases and J by 0 bases, with 11 bases between the two germline ends. Looked up from germline, CDR1 is MDHEN and CDR2 is SYDVKM. CDR3 loop: CASSLLTASSYEQYF. The CDR3 DNA reads as TGTGCCAGCAGTTTACTGACAGCTAGCTCCTACGAGCAGTACTTC.

The J gene is TRBJ1-2, the V gene TRBV7-2; 7 bases align to TRBD1. V lost 0 bases, J lost 9 bases, and 7 bases stayed unmatched. The CDR3 length is 14 residues. CDR1 and CDR2 (germline): SGHTA, FQGNSA. CDR3 amino acids: CASSLARDSPRYTF. The CDR3 DNA follows: TGTGCCAGCAGCTTAGCGCGGGACAGTCCCCGCTACACCTTC.

The chain carries TRBV28 and TRBJ2-7; 8 nucleotides line up with TRBD1. This CDR3 has 14 amino acids. V lost 3 bases, J lost 5 bases, and 6 bases stayed unmatched. From germline, CDR1 is MDHEN and CDR2 SYDVKM. The CDR3 is CASSFKAGGHEQYF. DNA for the CDR3: TGTGCCAGCAGTTTTAAGGCAGGGGGCCACGAGCAGTACTTC.

The chain has TRBV6-6 and TRBJ2-2; possibly TRBD1 for D (5 bases). Germline values: CDR1 MNHNY, CDR2 SVGAGI (reference sequence). Trimming stripped 6 bases from V and 7 bases from J, with 12 bases between. The CDR3 has 13 residues. In DNA form, the CDR3 reads TGTGCCAGCAGGGACCGACAGCACGGGGAGCTGTTTTTT. Its translation is CASRDRQHGELFF.

This sequence joins TRBV11-2 and TRBJ2-1; TRBD2 matches 10 bases. Trimming removed 5 bases from V and 5 bases from J; junction bases left unmatched: 12. Germline CDR1 is SGHAT and CDR2 is FQNNGV. The CDR3 is made up of 17 amino acids. DNA of the CDR3: TGTGCCAGCAGCGACCCCTTTACTAGCGGGGAGCACAATGAGCAGTTCTTC. Protein: CASSDPFTSGEHNEQFF.

The chain employs TRBV4-1 and TRBJ2-1; 7 bases align to TRBD2. The CDR3 is 15 amino acids. From germline, CDR1 is MGHRA and CDR2 YSYEKL. With 4 bases clipped from V and 3 bases from J, the junction kept 6 bases outside the gene matches. CDR3: CASSPLRTSYNEQFF. The CDR3 bases are TGCGCCAGCAGCCCACTTAGGACTAGCTACAATGAGCAGTTCTTC.

This chain joins TRBV11-2 and TRBJ2-2; tentatively, D is TRBD1 (5 bases). The CDR3 runs 16 residues. Germline CDR1 and CDR2: SGHAT and FQNNGV. The V gene lost 1 base and the J gene lost 6 bases, with 15 bases spanning the gap. In nucleotides, the CDR3 is TGTGCCAGCAGCTTAGGGGCAGGGTGGGGCCCCGGGGAGCTGTTTTTT. Protein: CASSLGAGWGPGELFF. The full variable domain, completed using reference TRBV11-2 and TRBJ2-2, is EAGVAQSPRYKIIEKRQSVAFWCNPISGHATLYWYQQILGQGPKLLIQFQNNGVVDDSQLPKDRFSAERLKGVDSTLKIQPAKLEDSAVYLCASSLGAGWGPGELFFGEGSRLTVL.

J is TRBJ2-1 and V is TRBV7-6; unclear D gene. The CDR3 is made up of 12 amino acids. The ends were cut back, 2 bases at V and 6 bases at J, with 5 bases in the middle. Germline loops: CDR1 SGHVS, CDR2 FNYEAQ. The CDR3 sequence is CASSLWANEQFF. CDR3 coding DNA: TGTGCCAGCAGCTTATGGGCCAATGAGCAGTTCTTC.

The chain couples TRBV6-5 to TRBJ1-1; weak D call: TRBD1 (5 bases). The ends were cut back, 6 bases at V and 10 bases at J, with 12 bases in the middle. Germline-derived CDR1 and CDR2 are MNHEY and SVGAGI. This CDR3 spans 11 amino acids. The CDR3 nucleotides are TGTGCCAGCAGAAAAGGGGATGGAGCTTTCTTT. Translating gives CASRKGDGAFF.

The V and J genes are TRBV7-9 and TRBJ1-4, with TRBD1 matching over 7 bases. The junction had 16 bases not matched to a gene; V was cut back by 4 bases and J by 8 bases. The CDR3 runs to 17 residues. Germline CDR1 SEHNR, CDR2 FQNEAQ (reference sequence). The CDR3 sequence is CASSSSTKQGRSEKLFF. CDR3 coding DNA: TGTGCCAGCAGCTCCTCCACAAAACAGGGGAGATCGGAAAAACTGTTTTTT.

The V call is TRBV25-1, the J call TRBJ2-4; TRBD1 aligns across 7 bases. Germline V gene sequence: CDR1 MGHDK, CDR2 SYGVNS. The CDR3 covers 16 residues. V shed 4 bases, J shed 10 bases, and the junction held 16 bases outside the gene matches. The DNA of the CDR3 is TGTGCCAGCAGTGCTTACTCCGGGACAGCCAAAGTAATTCAGTACTTC. Amino acids: CASSAYSGTAKVIQYF.

The chain links TRBV4-3 to TRBJ2-3; 8 nucleotides line up with TRBD1. The CDR3 spans 17 residues. Germline CDR1 is LGHNA and CDR2 is YSLEER. V trimming: 0 bases; J trimming: 4 bases; junction bases outside the gene matches: 9. The CDR3 spells CASSQELTGVIADTQYF. The CDR3, as DNA: TGCGCCAGCAGCCAAGAATTGACAGGGGTGATTGCAGATACGCAGTATTTT.

The sample holds a few counts of this clone. The J gene is TRBJ1-2, the V gene TRBV7-6; D not resolved. Trimming removed 0 bases from V and 3 bases from J, with 11 bases in between. The CDR3 spans 15 residues. Germline V gene data show CDR1 as SGHVS and CDR2 as FNYEAQ. The CDR3 loop reads CASSLAETAYYGYTF. CDR3 coding DNA: TGTGCCAGCAGCTTAGCGGAAACAGCTTACTATGGCTACACCTTC.

The genes are TRBV5-4 and TRBJ1-5; 7 nucleotides line up with TRBD1. The ends lost 4 bases at V and 2 bases at J; junction bases unmatched: 3. There are 14 residues in the CDR3. Germline V gives CDR1 SGHNT, CDR2 YYREEE (reference sequence). As DNA, the CDR3 is TGTGCCAGCAGCAGACAGGGAGGCAATCAGCCCCAGCATTTT. Amino acid sequence: CASSRQGGNQPQHF.

The chain links TRBV9 to TRBJ2-1; TRBD2 matches at 11 bases. The V gene end was trimmed by 0 bases and the J gene end by 7 bases; junction bases not matched to a gene: 6. CDR1 is SGDLS and CDR2 is YYNGEE in the germline V gene. The CDR3 length is 16 residues. The DNA for the CDR3 is TGTGCCAGCAGCGTAGCACTAGCGGGAGAATGGAATGAGCAGTTCTTC. It encodes CASSVALAGEWNEQFF.

The chain employs TRBV7-2 and TRBJ2-7; D remains ambiguous. The CDR3 consists of 11 residues. V was pared by 1 base and J by 6 bases, with 4 bases between. Germline-derived CDR1 and CDR2 are SGHTA and FQGNSA. Written as DNA, the CDR3 is TGTGCCAGCAGCTTAGAGCTCGAGCAGTACTTC. Amino acid sequence: CASSLELEQYF.

This clone appeared a single time. A read error may account for a junction end that differs from germline. The chain joins TRBV9 to TRBJ2-5, with a possible D match to TRBD1 (6 bases). Germline lookup yields CDR1 SGDLS and CDR2 YYNGEE. There are 14 residues in the CDR3. CDR3 sequence: CASSVETGWETRYF. The CDR3 nucleotides read TGTGCCAGCAGCGTAGAGACAGGCTGGGAGACCCGGTACTTC.

This rearrangement joins TRBV28 to TRBJ2-2; D is perhaps TRBD2 (6 bases). Trimming pared 7 bases from V and 4 bases from J, leaving 13 bases between. The CDR3 spans 14 residues. Per the germline V gene, CDR1 is MDHEN and CDR2 is SYDVKM. The DNA for the CDR3 is TGTGCCAGCACCCCGGGACTGCCCACCGGGGAGCTGTTTTTT. It codes for CASTPGLPTGELFF.

V and J are TRBV7-2 and TRBJ2-3; possibly TRBD1 for D (6 bases). Germline V CDR1 and CDR2: SGHTA, FQGNSA. This CDR3 has 14 residues. Between the trimmed V and J ends, which lost 4 bases and 3 bases, there was a span of 11 bases. The CDR3 nucleotides are TGTGCCAGCAGCTCCTTAAGGGGGACAGATACGCAGTATTTT. This encodes CASSSLRGTDTQYF.